This TCR beta chain stems from a study of blood T cells in healthy people across ages. General study results and limits: Since the PBMCs were unsorted, naive and antigen-experienced cells could not be conclusively compared.

Investigators took around 11 milliliters of peripheral blood from every donor. The second PCR ran 7 to 11 cycles with a sample-barcoded 5' primer and J-beta primers. Template switching added a 12-random-nucleotide identifier to every cDNA molecule. From the 5' RACE reads, TCRdb called clonotypes with MiXCR, one entry per CDR3 protein. The top ten clones hold 15% to 20% of a sample with about 1,000,000 distinct CDR3 sequences, more than 40% of them seen once. This clonotype was counted between two and nine times. Its specificity is unknown. The TCR originated in a woman aged 55 to 70 in good health. The sample taken for sequencing was blood.

CDR3 DNA sequence: TGCAGCGTTGGAAACAGGTGGGACAATGAGCAGTTCTTC. This sequence encodes CSVGNRWDNEQFF. This sequence joins TRBV29-1 and TRBJ2-1; TRBD1 might be the D (5 bases). The germline V and J ends were trimmed by 4 bases and 5 bases, with 12 bases remaining between them. CDR1 and CDR2 from the germline V gene are SQVTM and ANQGSEA. This CDR3 has 13 amino acids.